The 28 T cell receptor beta chains below were found in one sample sequenced in a study of siplizumab effects on memory and regulatory T cells (dated by TCRdb to about 2019). Libraries were prepared through the immunoSEQ multiplex PCR assay. The table comes from immuneACCESS by way of TCRdb, which keeps in-frame sequences with V and J called. Part of the clones is missing from these tables; in studies checked, under half for an unresolved V gene and the rest for unknown reasons. In all, the sample holds approximately 100,000 clones, and 92% of those were seen once. Around 0.73% of the sample is taken by the ten largest. The sequenced sample consisted of Tregs sorted from blood. These receptors were collected from a human donor in good health.

This chain uses TRBV5-1 with TRBJ2-7, with D possibly TRBD2 on 5 matching bases. CDR1 SGHRS and CDR2 YFSETQ come from the germline V gene. The CDR3 covers 15 residues. Trimming shortened V by 0 bases and J by 2 bases, and 12 bases separated the two germline ends. CDR3 loop: CASSLDIATPYEQYF. CDR3 nucleotides: TGCGCCAGCAGCTTGGACATAGCGACCCCCTACGAGCAGTACTTC.

The gene calls are TRBV5-1 and TRBJ2-5; 7 bases fit TRBD1. V gave up 0 bases and J gave up 3 bases; unmatched junction bases: 5. The germline gives CDR1 SGHRS, CDR2 YFSETQ. This CDR3 is built from 15 residues. CDR3 region: CASSLGQGVKETQYF. The CDR3 DNA sequence: TGCGCCAGCAGCTTGGGGCAGGGGGTTAAAGAGACCCAGTACTTC. The variable domain in full, with the rest retrieved from reference TRBV5-1 and TRBJ2-5, is KAGVTQTPRYLIKTRGQQVTLSCSPISGHRSVSWYQQTPGQGLQFLFEYFSETQRNKGNFPGRFSGRQFSNSRSEMNVSTLELGDSALYLCASSLGQGVKETQYFGPGTRLLVL.

This clone was seen only once. This chain links TRBV28 with TRBJ1-2, with D hard to call. Germline CDR1 reads MDHEN; CDR2 reads SYDVKM. Trimming left V 7 bases short and J 8 bases short, with 14 bases between. This CDR3 contains 12 residues. CDR3 region: CASTPDRDGYTF. For the CDR3, the DNA is TGTGCCAGCACCCCAGACCGAGACGGCTACACCTTC.

The J gene is TRBJ2-5, the V gene TRBV5-1; TRBD1 matches at 11 bases. The V and J ends lost 4 bases and 1 base, in that order; junction bases with no gene match: 3. This CDR3 spans 15 amino acids. Germline loops: CDR1 SGHRS, CDR2 YFSETQ. CDR3 sequence (DNA): TGCGCCAGCAGCACCGGGACAGGGGGCCAAGAGACCCAGTACTTC. Its translation: CASSTGTGGQETQYF.

The V gene is TRBV19, the J gene TRBJ1-5; the D is unclear. The CDR3 sequence is 16 residues long. CDR1 and CDR2 from the germline V gene are LNHDA and SQIVND (reference sequence). V dropped 8 bases and J dropped 5 bases, with 22 bases sitting between them. Written as DNA, the CDR3 is TGTGCCAGTCACACAACGCTCGGCAGGATTGATCAGCCCCAGCATTTT. It yields the protein CASHTTLGRIDQPQHF.

The CDR3 region has the DNA TGTGCCAGCAGCCAACAGGGGCATGGCTACACCTTC. It specifies CASSQQGHGYTF. The gene calls are TRBV11-1 and TRBJ1-2; 7 bases fit TRBD1. J was trimmed by 6 bases and V by 5 bases; bases with no gene match: 3. Germline lookup yields CDR1 SGHAT and CDR2 FQDESV (reference sequence). The CDR3 sequence is 12 residues long.

The chain employs TRBV11-2 and TRBJ2-7; 8 nucleotides match TRBD1. V dropped 4 bases and J dropped 2; count of bases not matched to a gene: 10. CDR3 length: 16 amino acids. The germline gives CDR1 SGHAT, CDR2 FQNNGV. As DNA, the CDR3 is TGTGCCAGCAGCTGGAAGGACAGGGCCTCACCCTACGAGCAGTACTTC. This encodes CASSWKDRASPYEQYF. The whole variable domain, remainder taken from reference TRBV11-2 and TRBJ2-7, is EAGVAQSPRYKIIEKRQSVAFWCNPISGHATLYWYQQILGQGPKLLIQFQNNGVVDDSQLPKDRFSAERLKGVDSTLKIQPAKLEDSAVYLCASSWKDRASPYEQYFGPGTRLTVT.

The chain links TRBV11-2 to TRBJ2-3, with D possibly TRBD2 on 6 matching bases. V lost 3 bases and J 1 base, leaving 8 bases between the germline ends. Germline CDR1 reads SGHAT; CDR2 reads FQNNGV. The CDR3 contains 14 residues. Here the CDR3 reads CASSFSGGTDTQYF. CDR3 coding DNA: TGTGCCAGCAGCTTCTCGGGAGGCACAGATACGCAGTATTTT.

The J gene is TRBJ1-2, the V gene TRBV5-1, with 7 positions matching TRBD1. Germline trimming cut 5 bases from V and 5 bases from J; bases unmatched to any gene: 9. Germline V gene lookup returns CDR1 SGHRS and CDR2 YFSETQ. The CDR3 contains 14 residues. The CDR3: CASRGAGGVYGYTF. The DNA for the CDR3 is TGCGCCAGCAGGGGTGCAGGGGGTGTATATGGCTACACCTTC.

The chain recombines TRBV6-6 with TRBJ2-2; 9 bases are a match to TRBD1. Trimming removed 6 bases from V and 3 bases from J; junction bases left unmatched: 8. The germline CDR1 and CDR2 sequences are MNHNY and SVGAGI (reference sequence). The CDR3 runs to 16 residues. CDR3 nucleotides: TGTGCCAGCAGCTTACAGGGGGCAGGGTACACCGGGGAGCTGTTTTTT. This translates into CASSLQGAGYTGELFF.

The chain joins TRBV10-3 to TRBJ1-1, with TRBD1 matching over 10 bases. The CDR3 covers 13 residues. The V gene's germline CDR1 is ENHRY and CDR2 SYGVKD. J was trimmed by 11 bases and V by 6 bases; bases with no gene match: 9. The CDR3 spells CAIRGGTGEVAFF. The CDR3 DNA is TGTGCCATCAGAGGAGGGACAGGGGAGGTGGCTTTCTTT.

The chain joins TRBV18 to TRBJ2-1; TRBD2 matches 8 bases. Unmatched junction bases numbered 9, after V lost 3 bases and J lost 8 bases. The V gene's germline CDR1 is KGHSH and CDR2 LQKENI. The CDR3 length is 15 residues. Here the CDR3 DNA reads TGTGCCAGCTCACCGGTCGGGACTAGTTTCGATGAGCAGTTCTTC. It encodes CASSPVGTSFDEQFF.

This clone has just one count. Different DNA sequences within this sample yield the same CDR3. This sequence joins TRBV5-1 and TRBJ2-3; 11 bases map to TRBD2. Germline CDR1 reads SGHRS; CDR2 reads YFSETQ. This CDR3 comprises 16 residues. The V gene end was trimmed by 4 bases and the J gene end by 2 bases; junction bases not matched to a gene: 6. CDR3 protein: CASSPGLAGLTDTQYF. DNA for the CDR3: TGCGCCAGCAGCCCTGGACTAGCGGGCCTCACAGATACGCAGTATTTT. The full variable domain, in which reference TRBV5-1 and TRBJ2-3 provide the parts outside the CDR3, is KAGVTQTPRYLIKTRGQQVTLSCSPISGHRSVSWYQQTPGQGLQFLFEYFSETQRNKGNFPGRFSGRQFSNSRSEMNVSTLELGDSALYLCASSPGLAGLTDTQYFGPGTRLTVL.

On this clone: One end of the junction varies from germline; a read error may be responsible. The chain is built from TRBV7-7 and TRBJ2-1; 12 bases align to TRBD2. The CDR3 spans 15 residues. The germline CDR1 and CDR2 sequences are SSHAT and FNYEAQ (reference sequence). CDR3 nucleotides: TGTGCTAGCAGCTTAGGCGGACTAGCGGGAAATGAGCAGTTCTTC. It specifies CASSLGGLAGNEQFF.

The gene calls are TRBV29-1 and TRBJ2-5, with TRBD1 as a possible D gene (7 bases). The CDR3 runs 14 residues. Trimming shortened V by 6 bases and J by 2 bases, and 16 bases separated the two germline ends. Per the germline V gene, CDR1 is SQVTM and CDR2 is ANQGSEA. CDR3 sequence: CSVEGQSGQETQYF. CDR3 bases: TGCAGCGTGGAGGGACAGTCGGGGCAAGAGACCCAGTACTTC.

This sequence joins TRBV7-3 and TRBJ2-2, with a possible D match to TRBD1 (6 bases). Germline V gene data show CDR1 as SGHTA and CDR2 as FQGTGA. The CDR3 is made up of 17 amino acids. With 5 bases removed from V and 5 bases from J, the gap between germline ends came to 21 bases. The CDR3 region has the DNA TGTGCCAGCAGCCTAAGCAACACGGGACAAGGGACCGGGGAGCTGTTTTTT. This codes for CASSLSNTGQGTGELFF.

The J gene is TRBJ2-5, the V gene TRBV6-5; D is unresolved. Germline V CDR1 and CDR2: MNHEY, SVGAGI. Trimming removed 8 bases from V and 5 bases from J, with 12 bases in between. The CDR3 totals 12 residues. The CDR3 region is CASRNGWETQYF. CDR3 nucleotide sequence: TGTGCCAGCCGAAACGGGTGGGAGACCCAGTACTTC.

The V gene is TRBV19, the J gene TRBJ1-1; unclear D gene. Trimming removed 5 bases from V and 8 bases from J, with 12 bases in between. The V gene's germline CDR1 is LNHDA and CDR2 SQIVND (reference sequence). There are 12 residues in the CDR3. The CDR3 nucleotides are TGTGCCAGTAGTGATCAGAGGCTGGAAGCTTTCTTT. This translates into CASSDQRLEAFF. Looking up the rest from reference TRBV19 and TRBJ1-1 gives the full variable domain: DGGITQSPKYLFRKEGQNVTLSCEQNLNHDAMYWYRQDPGQGLRLIYYSQIVNDFQKGDIAEGYSVSREKKESFPLTVTSAQKNPTAFYLCASSDQRLEAFFGQGTRLTVV.

This chain connects TRBV28 to TRBJ2-1, with a possible D match to TRBD1 (7 bases). V lost 6 bases to trimming and J lost 4 bases, with 22 bases between them. This CDR3 is 17 amino acids long. Germline loops: CDR1 MDHEN, CDR2 SYDVKM. As DNA, the CDR3 is TGTGCCAGCAGCCCCGCCTGGGGGGCAGGGGGTTACAATGAGCAGTTCTTC. This translates into CASSPAWGAGGYNEQFF.

The J gene is TRBJ2-3, the V gene TRBV5-1; possibly TRBD1 for D (6 bases). The CDR3 covers 15 residues. The germline gives CDR1 SGHRS, CDR2 YFSETQ. Trimming stripped 1 base from V and 0 bases from J, with 9 bases between. The CDR3 reads CASSLSGVSTDTQYF. Written as DNA, the CDR3 is TGCGCCAGCAGCTTGTCAGGGGTCAGCACAGATACGCAGTATTTT.

V gene TRBV7-9 combines with J gene TRBJ1-4, with 8 bases fitting TRBD1. The CDR3 contains 14 residues. With 4 bases clipped from V and 4 bases from J, the junction kept 2 bases outside the gene matches. CDR1 SEHNR and CDR2 FQNEAQ come from the germline V gene (reference sequence). For the CDR3, the DNA is TGTGCCAGCAGCTCTGACAGGGGTAATGAAAAACTGTTTTTT. This codes for CASSSDRGNEKLFF.

The CDR3 is CASSPRPAGGGETQYF. The CDR3, as DNA: TGTGCCAGCTCACCACGTCCAGCGGGAGGAGGAGAGACCCAGTACTTC. The chain employs TRBV18 and TRBJ2-5; TRBD2 matches at 9 bases. The junction had 7 bases not matched to a gene; V was cut back by 1 base and J by 4 bases. Germline V lookup: CDR1 KGHSH, CDR2 LQKENI. This CDR3 comprises 16 residues.

The DNA of the CDR3 is TGTGCCAGTAGTATACGGACAGGAACCTACGAGCAGTACTTC. Translating gives CASSIRTGTYEQYF. The V gene is TRBV19, the J gene TRBJ2-7, with TRBD1 matching over 7 bases. Per the germline V gene, CDR1 is LNHDA and CDR2 is SQIVND (reference sequence). V dropped 2 bases and J dropped 2; count of bases not matched to a gene: 3. The length of the CDR3 is 14 residues.

V and J are TRBV10-3 and TRBJ2-5, with D hard to call. The CDR3 sequence is 9 residues long. The V end was cut by 9 bases, the J end by 2 bases, with 1 base between. The germline V gene encodes CDR1 ENHRY and CDR2 SYGVKD. In DNA form, the CDR3 reads TGTGCCATTCAAGAGACCCAGTACTTC. It encodes CAIQETQYF.

In DNA, the CDR3 is TGCGCCAGCAGTATATTGGGATCCTACGAGCAGTACTTC. Amino acids: CASSILGSYEQYF. V and J are TRBV5-1 and TRBJ2-7; D unresolved. The ends were cut back, 5 bases at V and 1 base at J, with 10 bases in the middle. CDR3 length: 13 residues. The germline CDR1 and CDR2 sequences are SGHRS and YFSETQ. Looking up the rest from reference TRBV5-1 and TRBJ2-7 gives the full variable domain: KAGVTQTPRYLIKTRGQQVTLSCSPISGHRSVSWYQQTPGQGLQFLFEYFSETQRNKGNFPGRFSGRQFSNSRSEMNVSTLELGDSALYLCASSILGSYEQYFGPGTRLTVT.

The J gene is TRBJ2-3, the V gene TRBV6-5, with unresolved D. CDR1 and CDR2 from the germline V gene are MNHEY and SVGAGI. V dropped 8 bases and J dropped 4 bases, with 13 bases sitting between them. This CDR3 region has 13 residues. CDR3 protein: CASLRSGADTQYF. The CDR3 region has the DNA TGTGCCAGCCTCCGGAGTGGAGCAGATACGCAGTATTTT.

The chain carries TRBV9 and TRBJ1-6; D not resolved. Trimming removed 0 bases from V and 3 bases from J, with 7 bases in between. The CDR3 loop spans 15 amino acids. Germline V CDR1 and CDR2: SGDLS, YYNGEE. CDR3 region: CASSVGINYNSPLHF. CDR3 DNA sequence: TGTGCCAGCAGCGTAGGAATAAACTATAATTCACCCCTCCACTTT.

V gene TRBV10-2 combines with J gene TRBJ2-2; weak D call: TRBD1 (5 bases). V lost 6 bases, J lost 5 bases, and 16 bases lay in between. This CDR3 region has 15 residues. The V gene's germline CDR1 is WSHSY and CDR2 SAAADI. The CDR3 is CASRPGQGKTGELFF. CDR3 DNA: TGCGCCAGCAGACCCGGACAAGGAAAAACCGGGGAGCTGTTTTTT.